The rows below give T cell receptor beta chains drawn from one sample of a study of cytomegalovirus exposure and HLA in healthy donors. TCRdb keeps only in-frame clones here, not all; method: immunoSEQ multiplex PCR. This table holds roughly 100,000 clones, around 80% found once. Input material: PBMCs. The source is a man between 35 and 55 years old in good health and CMV-seronegative. CDR3s include the opening cysteine and the closing phenylalanine or tryptophan. Each record gives: V gene, J gene, clone size, D gene, CDR3 protein, CDR3 DNA. A D gene is named only where the DNA matches it firmly. Size values are once, few and many counts, or a class for expanded clones, and some rows have none.

TRBV5-1	TRBJ2-7	-	-	CASCIGQNYEQYF	TGCGCCAGCTGTATCGGACAGAACTACGAGCAGTACTTC
TRBV19	TRBJ2-6	-	-	CASSSQGLSGANVLTF	TGTGCCAGTAGTTCCCAGGGTCTCTCTGGGGCCAACGTCCTGACTTTC
TRBV7-9	TRBJ2-1	few	-	CASSQGAVPYNEQFF	TGTGCCAGCAGTCAAGGAGCGGTTCCCTACAATGAGCAGTTCTTC
TRBV29-1	TRBJ1-2	-	TRBD1	CSVELGQGISGYTF	TGCAGCGTTGAATTGGGACAGGGTATTTCTGGCTACACCTTC
TRBV4-1	TRBJ1-4	few	-	CASSQGMAREPSF	TGCGCCAGCAGCCAAGGTATGGCTCGGGAGCCGTCTTTT
TRBV7-9	TRBJ1-4	-	-	CASSPAARFNEKLFF	TGTGCCAGCAGCCCCGCCGCCAGGTTTAATGAAAAACTGTTTTTT
TRBV6-1	TRBJ2-4	-	-	CASSEARLGLAKNIQYF	TGTGCCAGCAGTGAAGCCAGACTGGGGCTGGCCAAAAACATTCAGTACTTC
TRBV14	TRBJ1-1	-	-	CASSEGRMNTEAFF	TGTGCCAGCTCAGAGGGAAGGATGAACACTGAAGCTTTCTTT
TRBV2	TRBJ1-3	-	-	CASRQSQGLGPGNTIYF	TGTGCCAGCAGACAAAGTCAGGGGCTGGGGCCTGGAAACACCATATATTTT
TRBV6-5	TRBJ1-6	-	-	CASSYEGIPSSPLHF	TGTGCCAGCAGTTACGAGGGCATCCCGAGTTCACCCCTCCACTTT
TRBV4-1	TRBJ2-3	-	TRBD1	CASSKGTALLTDTQYF	TGCGCCAGCAGCAAAGGGACAGCGCTACTCACAGATACGCAGTATTTT
TRBV27	TRBJ2-4	-	TRBD1	CASSSTRTGGNIQYF	TGTGCCAGCAGTTCGACTCGGACAGGGGGGAACATTCAGTACTTC
TRBV20-1	TRBJ1-1	-	TRBD1	CSGGQGGEAFF	TGCAGTGGTGGACAGGGTGGAGAAGCTTTCTTT
TRBV9	TRBJ2-7	-	-	CASSVVVGGEQYF	TGTGCCAGCAGCGTAGTCGTAGGGGGCGAGCAGTACTTC
TRBV5-4	TRBJ2-6	-	-	CASSLVGANVLTF	TGTGCCAGCAGCTTGGTAGGGGCCAACGTCCTGACTTTC
TRBV9	TRBJ2-7	-	TRBD1	CASSVRQGVAYEQYF	TGTGCCAGCAGCGTTCGACAGGGGGTCGCCTACGAGCAGTACTTC
TRBV18	TRBJ1-2	-	-	CASSPVPPSGGNGYTF	TGTGCCAGCTCACCCGTACCCCCCTCCGGGGGGAATGGCTACACCTTC
TRBV2	TRBJ2-5	-	-	CASSPRGDQETQYF	TGTGCCAGCAGTCCCCGAGGAGACCAAGAGACCCAGTACTTC
TRBV13	TRBJ2-5	-	TRBD2	CASSPGLAGASEETQYF	TGTGCCAGCAGCCCCGGACTAGCGGGGGCCTCCGAAGAGACCCAGTACTTC
TRBV6-6	TRBJ2-7	-	TRBD2	CASESGGSSEQYF	TGTGCCAGCGAGAGCGGGGGGTCAAGCGAGCAGTACTTC
TRBV7-9	TRBJ2-7	-	TRBD2	CASSPATRGGYEQYF	TGTGCCAGCAGCCCAGCAACCCGCGGGGGCTACGAGCAGTACTTC
TRBV15	TRBJ1-2	-	-	CATSRDGRDDYGYTF	TGTGCCACCAGCAGAGATGGCAGGGATGACTATGGCTACACCTTC
TRBV9	TRBJ2-1	few	-	CASSAGLLSSYNEQFF	TGTGCCAGCAGCGCGGGACTCCTAAGCTCCTACAATGAGCAGTTCTTC
TRBV14	TRBJ2-1	-	-	CASSQAIVPYGQFF	TGTGCCAGCAGCCAAGCTATAGTGCCTTACGGGCAGTTCTTC
TRBV13	TRBJ2-7	-	TRBD2	CASSFYTSGGGEQYF	TGTGCCAGCAGCTTTTATACTAGCGGGGGGGGTGAGCAGTACTTC
TRBV10-3	TRBJ1-5	-	-	CAISDHREGTQPQHF	TGTGCCATCAGTGACCACAGGGAGGGCACTCAGCCCCAGCATTTT
TRBV4-1	TRBJ2-3	-	-	CASSRSYGDTQFF	TGCGCCAGCAGCCGATCGTACGGAGATACGCAGTTTTTT
TRBV11-3	TRBJ2-5	-	-	CASSPDGQRQETQYF	TGTGCCAGCAGCCCGGACGGGCAGCGGCAAGAGACCCAGTACTTC
TRBV7-3	TRBJ1-5	-	TRBD1	CASRLKQGGQPQHF	TGTGCCAGCAGGTTAAAGCAGGGGGGTCAGCCCCAGCATTTT
TRBV29-1	TRBJ2-5	few	-	CSVEDRGLGGETQYF	TGCAGCGTTGAAGATAGGGGTCTGGGGGGAGAGACCCAGTACTTC
TRBV5-5	TRBJ1-5	-	-	CASSPGGSNQPQHF	TGTGCCAGCAGCCCCGGAGGGTCCAATCAGCCCCAGCATTTT
TRBV5-8	TRBJ1-5	-	-	CASSLYYGSNQPQHF	TGTGCCAGCAGCTTGTACTACGGTAGCAATCAGCCCCAGCATTTT